These 21 T cell receptor beta chains share one sample of origin, sequenced in a study of blood T cell repertoires in COVID-19. Only in-frame clones appear in the TCRdb table, and some are missing; sequencing was by immunoSEQ multiplex PCR. In the table there are some 340,000 clones, more than 90% of which are singletons. The sequenced material came from PBMCs or T cells enriched from blood (not recorded which). Every receptor here comes from a woman in her thirties who had been exposed to COVID-19.

This clone was observed a single time. The genes are TRBV13 and TRBJ1-3, with a possible D match to TRBD1 (6 bases). This CDR3 comprises 14 residues. The germline V gene has CDR1 PRHDT and CDR2 FYEKMQ (reference sequence). V was cut by 5 bases and J by 0 bases, with 8 bases left in between. CDR3 protein: CASSTDSSGNTIYF. For the CDR3, the DNA is TGTGCCAGCAGCACGGACAGCTCTGGAAACACCATATATTTT.

The genes are TRBV20-1 and TRBJ2-7; TRBD2 is a possible D gene (5 bases). The germline V gene encodes CDR1 DFQATT and CDR2 SNEGSKA (reference sequence). The CDR3 spans 10 residues. V lost 5 bases and J lost 8, with 10 bases in between. The CDR3 DNA reads as TGCAGTGCTTACCGGGGTCAGCAGTACTTC. Encoded protein: CSAYRGQQYF.

The CDR3 sequence is CASSLLTGGSSSYNSPLHF. CDR3 nucleotides: TGTGCCAGCAGCTTGTTGACAGGGGGCTCGAGCTCCTATAATTCACCCCTCCACTTT. The chain carries TRBV7-2 and TRBJ1-6, with 10 bases identical to TRBD1. CDR1 and CDR2 from the germline V gene are SGHTA and FQGNSA. The junction had 8 bases not matched to a gene; V was cut back by 3 bases and J by 0 bases. There are 19 residues in the CDR3.

This chain links TRBV19 with TRBJ2-7; 8 bases agree with TRBD2. The V gene's germline CDR1 is LNHDA and CDR2 SQIVND (reference sequence). The CDR3 runs to 15 residues. V was clipped by 4 bases and J by 0 bases; unmatched bases: 5. The CDR3 protein is CASSKKRGSSYEQYF. CDR3 in DNA: TGTGCCAGTAGTAAGAAGCGGGGGAGCTCCTACGAGCAGTACTTC.

This chain joins TRBV7-6 and TRBJ2-7; maybe TRBD2 (8 bases). This CDR3 has 13 amino acids. CDR1 and CDR2 from the germline V gene are SGHVS and FNYEAQ. Trimming cost V 9 bases and J 6 bases, with 18 bases left between them. CDR3 DNA sequence: TGTGCCAGTTACAGGGGACTAGTAGGCGAGCAGTACTTC. Encoded protein: CASYRGLVGEQYF.

The rearrangement uses TRBV5-1 and TRBJ2-7; 9 bases line up with TRBD1. The CDR3 contains 14 residues. The ends lost 4 bases at V and 4 bases at J; junction bases unmatched: 6. Germline CDR1 SGHRS, CDR2 YFSETQ. CDR3 coding DNA: TGCGCCAGCAGCGAGGGACAGGGTCTTTACGAGCAGTACTTC. Translating it yields CASSEGQGLYEQYF.

This chain uses TRBV7-9 with TRBJ2-7, with D perhaps matching TRBD1 (7 bases). V lost 5 bases and J 0 bases, leaving 17 bases between the germline ends. Germline V gives CDR1 SEHNR, CDR2 FQNEAQ (reference sequence). There are 16 residues in the CDR3. The CDR3 sequence is CASSPAGQSVSYEQYF. The CDR3 nucleotides are TGTGCCAGCAGCCCCGCGGGACAGTCAGTCTCCTACGAGCAGTACTTC.

V gene TRBV5-1 combines with J gene TRBJ2-2, with 11 nucleotides matching TRBD1. This CDR3 contains 15 residues. V lost 4 bases, J lost 3 bases, and 2 bases stayed unmatched. CDR1 and CDR2 (germline): SGHRS, YFSETQ. The DNA for the CDR3 is TGCGCCAGCAGCGTGGGACAGGGGGACACCGGGGAGCTGTTTTTT. Amino acids: CASSVGQGDTGELFF.

The rearrangement uses TRBV2 and TRBJ1-5; 8 positions match TRBD1. The CDR3 loop spans 15 amino acids. Germline V gives CDR1 SNHLY, CDR2 FYNNEI. V shed 6 bases and J 5 bases; nucleotides not matched to a gene: 9. The CDR3 spells CASSPDRVVYQPQHF. In DNA form, the CDR3 reads TGTGCCAGCAGCCCGGACAGGGTCGTCTATCAGCCCCAGCATTTT.

The genes are TRBV9 and TRBJ2-2; D is perhaps TRBD2 (5 bases). The germline V gene encodes CDR1 SGDLS and CDR2 YYNGEE. Trimming took off 0 bases at V and 0 bases at J, with 9 bases between the two ends. This CDR3 spans 16 amino acids. CDR3 sequence reads: CASSVGFGTNTGELFF. The CDR3, as DNA: TGTGCCAGCAGCGTAGGCTTCGGGACGAACACCGGGGAGCTGTTTTTT.

The chain is built from TRBV7-8 and TRBJ2-1; 10 positions agree with TRBD1. J gave up 2 bases and V 6 bases, and 4 bases lay outside the gene matches. From germline, CDR1 is SGHVS and CDR2 FQNEAQ. CDR3 length: 15 residues. The CDR3 coding sequence is TGTGCCAGCAGGGCGGGACAGGGGACCTACAATGAGCAGTTCTTC. This gives the protein CASRAGQGTYNEQFF.

The J gene is TRBJ2-1, the V gene TRBV18; D perhaps matches TRBD1 (5 bases). Germline assignment: CDR1 KGHSH and CDR2 LQKENI. The CDR3 is made up of 12 amino acids. V lost 4 bases and J lost 9, with 10 bases in between. CDR3 coding DNA: TGTGCCAGCTCACGGTCTACAGGTGAGCAGTTCTTC. This sequence encodes CASSRSTGEQFF.

The chain joins TRBV20-1 to TRBJ1-2, with unresolved D. Germline CDR1 is DFQATT and CDR2 is SNEGSKA (reference sequence). The CDR3 runs 11 residues. The V end was cut by 0 bases, the J end by 7 bases, with 6 bases between. The CDR3 protein is CSARDLIGYTF. CDR3 in DNA: TGCAGTGCTAGAGATCTTATTGGCTACACCTTC.

This clone has just one count. This chain joins TRBV18 and TRBJ1-2; D may be TRBD1 (6 bases). Trimming left V 4 bases short and J 2 bases short, with 17 bases between. CDR1 and CDR2 (germline): KGHSH, LQKENI. CDR3 length: 16 amino acids. CDR3 in amino acids: CASSRQTGEFNYGYTF. DNA of the CDR3: TGTGCCAGCTCACGTCAGACAGGAGAATTCAACTATGGCTACACCTTC. The entire variable domain, with the rest obtained from reference TRBV18 and TRBJ1-2, is as follows: NAGVMQNPRHLVRRRGQEARLRCSPMKGHSHVYWYRQLPEEGLKFMVYLQKENIIDESGMPKERFSAEFPKEGPSILRIQQVVRGDSAAYFCASSRQTGEFNYGYTFGSGTRLTVV.

This clone was seen just once. The CDR3 loop reads CASSSRSTRGYGYTF. CDR3 nucleotides: TGCGCCAGCAGCTCACGATCGACCAGGGGCTATGGCTACACCTTC. This chain uses TRBV5-1 with TRBJ1-2; D may be TRBD1 (6 bases). CDR3 length: 15 amino acids. V gave up 3 bases and J gave up 4 bases, with 16 bases separating them. CDR1 is SGHRS, CDR2 YFSETQ, per germline.

The chain employs TRBV29-1 and TRBJ1-1; 7 bases are shared with TRBD1. Trimming removed 4 bases from V and 4 bases from J; junction bases left unmatched: 9. Germline CDR1 and CDR2: SQVTM and ANQGSEA. The CDR3 length is 14 residues. The CDR3, as DNA: TGCAGCGTTGTAAGGGGGCCGGTAAGCACTGAAGCTTTCTTT. Translating it yields CSVVRGPVSTEAFF.

The chain uses TRBV4-1 and TRBJ1-6, with D uncertain. V lost 4 bases, J lost 7 bases, and 14 bases lay in between. CDR1 and CDR2 (germline): MGHRA, YSYEKL. The CDR3 contains 15 residues. Here the CDR3 DNA reads TGCGCCAGCAGCCCGGTACACCGGGGAAATTCACCCCTCCACTTT. It is translated as CASSPVHRGNSPLHF.

The V gene is TRBV30, the J gene TRBJ1-6; 8 positions match TRBD1. The trim removed 6 bases at V and 9 bases at J, leaving 10 bases unmatched. Germline CDR1 GTSNPN, CDR2 SVGIG (reference sequence). This CDR3 has 14 residues. CDR3: CACHPGGAASPLHF. CDR3 DNA sequence: TGTGCCTGCCACCCAGGGGGCGCGGCTTCACCCCTCCACTTT.

The rearrangement uses TRBV29-1 and TRBJ1-2, with D perhaps matching TRBD1 (6 bases). This CDR3 has 15 residues. Germline assignment: CDR1 SQVTM and CDR2 ANQGSEA. The ends were cut back, 6 bases at V and 8 bases at J, with 25 bases in the middle. CDR3: CSVVPHRAKIGGYTF. Here the CDR3 DNA reads TGCAGCGTGGTCCCCCACAGGGCCAAGATAGGGGGCTACACCTTC. Full variable domain (rest looked up from reference TRBV29-1 and TRBJ1-2): SAVISQKPSRDICQRGTSLTIQCQVDSQVTMMFWYRQQPGQSLTLIATANQGSEATYESGFVIDKFPISRPNLTFSTLTVSNMSPEDSSIYLCSVVPHRAKIGGYTFGSGTRLTVV.

The chain has TRBV28 and TRBJ2-7; TRBD1 aligns across 11 bases. Germline V gene sequence: CDR1 MDHEN, CDR2 SYDVKM. Losses at the gene ends were 4 bases for V and 6 bases for J; bases not matched to a gene: 2. The CDR3 has 13 residues. CDR3 nucleotides: TGTGCCAGCAGTTCCGGGACAGGGGGCGAGCAGTACTTC. Translated, it gives CASSSGTGGEQYF.

This clone was seen a handful of times. The V gene is TRBV14, the J gene TRBJ1-1; D unresolved. CDR1 and CDR2 (germline): SGHDN, FVKESK. This CDR3 is 14 amino acids long. The V end was cut by 5 bases, the J end by 1 base, with 11 bases between. The CDR3 nucleotides read TGTGCCAGCAGCTTAACAGCGGGGAACACTGAAGCTTTCTTT. Translated: CASSLTAGNTEAFF.